This T cell receptor (beta chain) was recorded in a study of cytomegalovirus exposure and HLA in healthy donors. Overall study findings and caveats: It was reported that the classifier diagnosed cytomegalovirus status with high specificity and sensitivity in both the original and validation cohorts. Apart from CMV serostatus, no immune exposure information was available. After further analysis at a later stage, roughly 15,000 TCR beta sequences were associated with HLA alleles at 0.05 false discovery rate.

It was with 60 Vbeta and 13 Jbeta primers that the PCR ran. This table comes from immunoSEQ multiplex PCR, and its TCRdb copy is limited to in-frame clones, with some not included. This sample yields approximately 160,000 clones, of which roughly 87% are seen a single time; 4.1% belongs to the top ten. The CDR3 contains 13 residues. CDR1 is SSHAT and CDR2 is FNYEAQ in the germline V gene (reference sequence). Trimming removed 5 bases from V and 0 bases from J, with 8 bases in between. This clone was counted between two and nine times. Its antigen remains unidentified. The sample was PBMCs. This sequence originates from a man aged 50 or older in good health and CMV-seropositive. V and J are TRBV7-7 and TRBJ2-7; D uncertain. CDR3 DNA: TGTGCCAGCAGCCCGAGCCTCTCCTACGAGCAGTACTTC. Protein: CASSPSLSYEQYF.